This TCR beta chain derives from a study of cytomegalovirus exposure and HLA in healthy donors. Looked up from germline, CDR1 is MNHEY and CDR2 is SVGAGI. This CDR3 is 14 amino acids long. V shed 6 bases, J shed 8 bases, and the junction held 5 bases outside the gene matches. In the PCR, 60 Vbeta and 13 Jbeta primers were used. Libraries were prepared by immunoSEQ multiplex PCR; TCRdb keeps only in-frame clonotypes and omits some of them. The sample gives 85,000 to 100,000 clones, 60% to 80% of which show up once; around 7.3% is in the top ten. Study-wide findings and caveats: Most CMV-associated TCR beta chains were later found to appear HLA-restricted. Only CMV serostatus was available as immune exposure information. The study labeled about 160 TCR beta chains cytomegalovirus-associated.

To note about this clone: Antigen unknown.

J is TRBJ1-6 and V is TRBV6-5, with 9 nucleotides matching TRBD1. This receptor was taken from a man aged 45-65 years in good health and CMV-seropositive. The sample comprised PBMCs. CDR3 sequence reads: CASSQDRGYSPLHF. CDR3 sequence (DNA): TGTGCCAGCAGCCAGGACAGGGGTTATTCACCCCTCCACTTT.